Listed here are 27 T cell receptor beta chains from one sample, sequenced in a study of cytomegalovirus exposure and HLA in healthy donors. Primers: 60 Vbeta forward and 13 Jbeta reverse. Assay: immunoSEQ multiplex PCR; the TCRdb copy retains only in-frame clones and omits some. There are 95,000 to 100,000 clones in the sample; more than 70% occur only once, and around 7.2% lies in the top ten. The source material was PBMCs. The receptors shown here come from a female donor in good health and CMV-seronegative.

The gene calls are TRBV5-1 and TRBJ1-2; the D gene is possibly TRBD1 (5 bases). The germline CDR1 and CDR2 sequences are SGHRS and YFSETQ. Trimming pared 0 bases from V and 14 bases from J, leaving 23 bases between. CDR3 length: 15 amino acids. The CDR3 DNA reads TGCGCCAGCAGCTTGGTACCCAGCAGGGAGGTCCTGGGGACCTTC. It specifies CASSLVPSREVLGTF.

Concerning this clone itself: Germline is not matched at one junction end, which may reflect a read error. The chain is built from TRBV7-9 and TRBJ1-2, with D tentatively TRBD1 (5 bases). The CDR3 length is 15 residues. Germline CDR1 reads SEHNR; CDR2 reads FQNEAQ (reference sequence). CDR3 bases: TGTTCCAGCAGCTATAGGACACCTGCTAACTATGGCTACACCTTC. Its translation is CSSSYRTPANYGYTF.

J is TRBJ2-5 and V is TRBV30; D is undetermined. The CDR3 has 16 amino acids. Germline V gene sequence: CDR1 GTSNPN, CDR2 SVGIG (reference sequence). Deletions cut 4 bases from V and 4 bases from J, with 22 bases between. CDR3 amino acids: CAWTENWQDMRETQYF. As DNA, the CDR3 is TGTGCCTGGACCGAGAACTGGCAGGATATGCGAGAGACCCAGTACTTC.

J is TRBJ2-5 and V is TRBV5-1; 11 bases are shared with TRBD2. The CDR3 is 15 residues long. CDR1 is SGHRS, CDR2 YFSETQ, per germline. Trimming cost V 4 bases and J 3 bases; bases outside gene matches: 5. The CDR3 protein is CASSPLAGGEETQYF. DNA for the CDR3: TGCGCCAGCAGCCCATTAGCGGGAGGGGAAGAGACCCAGTACTTC.

The chain combines TRBV5-1 with TRBJ2-3; the match to TRBD2 covers 11 bases. CDR1 is SGHRS, CDR2 YFSETQ, per germline. CDR3 size: 14 residues. The trim removed 8 bases at V and 4 bases at J, leaving 6 bases unmatched. CDR3 loop: CASHSGGAPDTQYF. The CDR3 region has the DNA TGCGCCAGTCATAGCGGGGGGGCCCCAGATACGCAGTATTTT.

V usage is TRBV2 and J usage is TRBJ1-5; 7 positions match TRBD1. J gave up 7 bases and V 4 bases, and 7 bases lay outside the gene matches. Germline CDR1 and CDR2: SNHLY and FYNNEI. The CDR3 totals 14 residues. The CDR3 DNA reads TGTGCCAGCAGTGTGACAGGGATGGACCAGCCCCAGCATTTT. Translation gives CASSVTGMDQPQHF.

Worth noting for this clone: The junction and the germline gene differ at one end; a read error may be behind it. The chain combines TRBV7-9 with TRBJ1-4; D call uncertain. Germline V lookup: CDR1 SEHNR, CDR2 FQNEAQ (reference sequence). This CDR3 has 16 amino acids. DNA for the CDR3: TGTTCCAGCAGCCTTAGGGAGAAGGGCGAGGATGAAAAACTGTTTTTT. This translates into CSSSLREKGEDEKLFF.

For this clone: Different DNA sequences within this sample yield the same CDR3. The chain joins TRBV11-2 to TRBJ1-1, with D hard to call. Germline V CDR1 and CDR2: SGHAT, FQNNGV. The V and J ends lost 4 bases and 7 bases respectively, with 16 bases between them. The CDR3 runs to 14 residues. The DNA for the CDR3 is TGTGCCAGCAGCTCCCCTCGGGTCGGTGGTGAAGCTTTCTTT. Encoded protein: CASSSPRVGGEAFF.

This clone was observed a single time. The V gene is TRBV6-5, the J gene TRBJ1-4; 10 bases match TRBD1. The CDR3 extends over 15 amino acids. Germline V gene lookup returns CDR1 MNHEY and CDR2 SVGAGI. V shed 4 bases, J shed 5 bases, and the junction held 4 bases outside the gene matches. CDR3 amino acids: CASSSMGQGNEKLFF. In DNA form, the CDR3 reads TGTGCCAGCAGTTCCATGGGACAGGGGAATGAAAAACTGTTTTTT.

This clone was recorded once. V and J are TRBV18 and TRBJ2-5, with D perhaps matching TRBD1 (6 bases). Trimming removed 0 bases from V and 5 bases from J, with 10 bases in between. The CDR3 is 14 residues long. The germline gives CDR1 KGHSH, CDR2 LQKENI. This chain's CDR3 is CASSPPDRRETQYF. The DNA of the CDR3 is TGTGCCAGCTCACCACCCGACAGGAGGGAGACCCAGTACTTC.

This clone has a handful of counts. The rearrangement uses TRBV6-4 and TRBJ2-3, with 7 bases that match TRBD2. The CDR3 sequence is 13 residues long. Trimming took 3 bases from V and 6 from J; bases not matched to a gene: 3. Germline CDR1 is MRHNA and CDR2 is SNTAGT. In DNA form, the CDR3 reads TGTGCCAGCAGTGATAACGGGGGGGATACGCAGTATTTT. Translating gives CASSDNGGDTQYF.

The chain combines TRBV27 with TRBJ2-2; D uncertain. CDR3 length equals 15 residues. The ends were cut back, 2 bases at V and 5 bases at J, with 12 bases in the middle. Germline V CDR1 and CDR2: MNHEY, SMNVEV (reference sequence). This CDR3 reads CASSLTVERTGELFF. The CDR3 DNA reads TGTGCCAGCAGTTTAACGGTAGAGCGTACCGGGGAGCTGTTTTTT.

V and J are TRBV19 and TRBJ1-1; D gene unclear. This CDR3 is 17 amino acids long. V gave up 3 bases and J gave up 0 bases, with 17 bases separating them. The germline CDR1 and CDR2 sequences are LNHDA and SQIVND (reference sequence). The CDR3 DNA reads as TGTGCCAGTAGTATGGAACAGAGTTTTGTCATGAACACTGAAGCTTTCTTT. This encodes CASSMEQSFVMNTEAFF.

The chain joins TRBV20-1 to TRBJ1-1, with D possibly TRBD1 on 5 matching bases. Germline V gene sequence: CDR1 DFQATT, CDR2 SNEGSKA (reference sequence). The CDR3 covers 11 residues. Trimming shortened V by 5 bases and J by 7 bases, and 11 bases separated the two germline ends. The DNA of the CDR3 is TGCAGTGCTCCTGTGGGACTTGAAGCTTTCTTT. This codes for CSAPVGLEAFF.

The chain joins TRBV2 to TRBJ1-1, with TRBD1 matching over 9 bases. From germline, CDR1 is SNHLY and CDR2 FYNNEI. CDR3 length equals 17 residues. The junction had 9 bases not matched to a gene; V was cut back by 2 bases and J by 2 bases. The CDR3 sequence: CASSEKVRGQGNTEAFF. The CDR3, as DNA: TGTGCCAGCAGTGAAAAGGTTAGGGGACAGGGAAACACTGAAGCTTTCTTT.

The gene calls are TRBV4-1 and TRBJ2-3; unclear D gene. The CDR3 sequence is 13 residues long. Germline-derived CDR1 and CDR2 are MGHRA and YSYEKL. V dropped 6 bases and J dropped 4 bases, with 11 bases sitting between them. CDR3 region: CASSTPEADTQYF. The CDR3 nucleotides are TGCGCCAGCAGTACCCCTGAGGCAGATACGCAGTATTTT.

This clone was found a few times. The J gene is TRBJ1-1, the V gene TRBV4-2; D may be TRBD1 (5 bases). CDR3 length equals 13 residues. V was trimmed by 6 bases and J by 5 bases, leaving 13 bases between them. Germline values: CDR1 LGHNA, CDR2 YNFKEQ. DNA for the CDR3: TGTGCCAGCAGTTCGACGGGGGAGACTGAAGCTTTCTTT. Amino acid sequence: CASSSTGETEAFF.

The chain joins TRBV9 to TRBJ2-1; TRBD2 agrees at 11 bases. The junction had 2 bases not matched to a gene; V was cut back by 4 bases and J by 5 bases. Germline values: CDR1 SGDLS, CDR2 YYNGEE. The CDR3 has 14 amino acids. This CDR3 reads CASSMTSGDNEQFF. CDR3 bases: TGTGCCAGCAGCATGACTAGCGGGGACAATGAGCAGTTCTTC.

V and J are TRBV23-1 and TRBJ1-4; D might be TRBD1 (6 bases). TRBV23-1 is an ORF, with its function uncertain. This CDR3 region has 15 residues. Between the trimmed V and J ends, which lost 3 bases and 7 bases, there was a span of 15 bases. CDR3 bases: TGCGCCAGCAGTCATTGGGGGGGGGCGGTTGAAAAACTGTTTTTT. Translating gives CASSHWGGAVEKLFF.

The rearrangement uses TRBV30 and TRBJ2-1, with TRBD1 matching 9 bases. The germline V gene encodes CDR1 GTSNPN and CDR2 SVGIG (reference sequence). The J segment lost 7 bases and the V segment lost 0 bases, leaving 4 bases of the junction unmatched. The CDR3 totals 14 residues. The CDR3 bases are TGTGCCTGGAGTGTGGGGACAGGGACGAATGAGCAGTTCTTC. Its translation: CAWSVGTGTNEQFF.

The CDR3 sequence: CASSQTSGGANEQFF. The CDR3 nucleotides read TGCGCCAGCAGCCAAACTAGCGGGGGGGCCAATGAGCAGTTCTTC. The chain uses TRBV4-1 and TRBJ2-1, with 13 bases matching TRBD2. Germline trimming cut 2 bases from V and 6 bases from J; bases unmatched to any gene: 1. The CDR3 runs 15 residues. Germline assignment: CDR1 MGHRA and CDR2 YSYEKL.

The genes are TRBV18 and TRBJ1-2, with 9 bases aligning to TRBD1. Trimming at V came to 6 bases and at J to 1 base, leaving 6 bases not matched to a gene. The CDR3 contains 15 residues. CDR1 is KGHSH and CDR2 is LQKENI in the germline V gene. CDR3 loop: CASSPDRGNNYGYTF. CDR3 nucleotides: TGTGCCAGCTCCCCCGACAGGGGGAATAACTATGGCTACACCTTC.

The chain combines TRBV28 with TRBJ2-7; 7 bases map to TRBD1. With V trimmed by 7 bases and J by 0 bases, 18 bases remained unmatched. Germline V gene data show CDR1 as MDHEN and CDR2 as SYDVKM. The CDR3 has 18 residues. In DNA, the CDR3 is TGTGCCAGCATTGACCCCCGGGACAGAAGTTTGAGCTCCTACGAGCAGTACTTC. Its protein product is CASIDPRDRSLSSYEQYF.

The chain has TRBV18 and TRBJ2-7; 11 bases fit TRBD1. Germline CDR1 and CDR2: KGHSH and LQKENI. There are 15 residues in the CDR3. V shed 4 bases, J shed 6 bases, and the junction held 8 bases outside the gene matches. CDR3 loop: CASSLPGTGGVEQYF. The CDR3 region has the DNA TGTGCCAGCTCACTACCCGGGACAGGGGGTGTCGAGCAGTACTTC.

This sequence joins TRBV30 and TRBJ1-2; maybe TRBD1 (5 bases). Trimming took 4 bases from V and 2 from J, leaving 8 bases between them. This CDR3 spans 12 amino acids. Germline V gene lookup returns CDR1 GTSNPN and CDR2 SVGIG (reference sequence). CDR3 loop: CAWNPGNYGYTF. The CDR3 DNA sequence: TGTGCCTGGAACCCAGGGAACTATGGCTACACCTTC.

This clone is labeled as medium-sized (0.01 to 0.1%). This sequence joins TRBV7-9 and TRBJ2-2, with 9 bases identical to TRBD2. The V gene end was trimmed by 5 bases and the J gene end by 6 bases; junction bases not matched to a gene: 13. This CDR3 comprises 17 residues. Germline lookup yields CDR1 SEHNR and CDR2 FQNEAQ (reference sequence). CDR3 bases: TGTGCCAGCAGCCTGGGACTAGCAGCTTTTTCAGCCGGGGAGCTGTTTTTT. As protein: CASSLGLAAFSAGELFF.

The rearrangement joins TRBV2 to TRBJ1-3; TRBD1 agrees at 10 bases. The CDR3 totals 18 residues. With 5 bases clipped from V and 7 bases from J, the junction kept 17 bases outside the gene matches. Looked up from germline, CDR1 is SNHLY and CDR2 is FYNNEI. CDR3 DNA sequence: TGTGCCAGCAGTTTATGGAATTCCCGGGACAGGGGAAGCAACACCATATATTTT. Translation gives CASSLWNSRDRGSNTIYF.